These 29 T cell receptor beta chains share one sample of origin, sequenced in a study of shared clonotypes between healthy human individuals. The protocol was immunoSEQ multiplex PCR, while the TCRdb copy is restricted to in-frame clones and leaves out a portion. The sample has about 700,000 clones, 90% to 95% seen once. Cells designated naive CD8 were CD45RO-negative and were positively selected for CCR7, with terminally differentiated effector memory CD45RA+ cells excluded. Sequencing was carried out using naive CD8+ T cells sorted from blood. The receptors were sampled from a man aged 25 to 45 in good health.

In this sample, this clone turned up once. This rearrangement joins TRBV2 to TRBJ2-3; tentative D call: TRBD2 (5 bases). CDR1 is SNHLY and CDR2 is FYNNEI in the germline V gene. CDR3 length equals 14 residues. V was trimmed by 4 bases and J by 4 bases, leaving 12 bases between them. The CDR3 bases are TGTGCCAGCAGTGTGGGGAGAGGCGCAGATACGCAGTATTTT. This gives the protein CASSVGRGADTQYF.

The rearrangement uses TRBV6-5 and TRBJ2-7, with TRBD1 matching over 7 bases. J gave up 6 bases and V 2 bases, and 1 base lay outside the gene matches. There are 12 residues in the CDR3. Germline V gene sequence: CDR1 MNHEY, CDR2 SVGAGI. The CDR3 sequence: CASSYEGAEQYF. CDR3 bases: TGTGCCAGCAGTTACGAGGGGGCCGAGCAGTACTTC.

The chain employs TRBV28 and TRBJ1-5, with 7 bases fitting TRBD1. V was clipped by 9 bases and J by 4 bases; unmatched bases: 12. The CDR3 consists of 15 residues. CDR1 and CDR2 (germline): MDHEN, SYDVKM. Here the CDR3 reads CASHTWQGGNQPQHF. The CDR3 DNA is TGTGCCAGTCACACGTGGCAGGGGGGAAATCAGCCCCAGCATTTT.

This sequence joins TRBV7-8 and TRBJ2-3; no definite D call. The CDR3 sequence is 15 residues long. Per germline, CDR1 SGHVS and CDR2 FQNEAQ. V was shortened by 0 bases and J by 2 bases, with 9 bases between the two germline ends. The CDR3 spells CASSLAAGPTDTQYF. The CDR3 nucleotides are TGTGCCAGCAGCTTAGCCGCAGGCCCCACAGATACGCAGTATTTT.

J is TRBJ2-5 and V is TRBV7-8; D call uncertain. The V gene lost 7 bases and the J gene lost 4 bases, with 16 bases spanning the gap. CDR1 is SGHVS and CDR2 is FQNEAQ in the germline V gene. This CDR3 has 14 residues. The CDR3: CASIAPVLGETQYF. In nucleotides, the CDR3 is TGTGCCAGCATCGCGCCCGTGCTGGGAGAGACCCAGTACTTC.

This chain uses TRBV4-1 with TRBJ2-2; 8 bases match TRBD1. CDR1 is MGHRA and CDR2 is YSYEKL in the germline V gene. This CDR3 contains 19 residues. The V segment lost 0 bases and the J segment 4 bases; nucleotides outside the gene matches: 13. Here the CDR3 reads CASSQDSLGQGILTGELFF. In nucleotides, the CDR3 is TGCGCCAGCAGCCAAGATTCCCTCGGACAGGGAATCCTCACCGGGGAGCTGTTTTTT.

The chain is built from TRBV13 and TRBJ2-1; possible D gene TRBD2, 6 bases. The CDR3 extends over 16 amino acids. Trimming left V 5 bases short and J 7 bases short, with 21 bases between. Germline assignment: CDR1 PRHDT and CDR2 FYEKMQ (reference sequence). As DNA, the CDR3 is TGTGCCAGCAGCAAAGCCCTAGCGACGGGAAGAAATGAGCAGTTCTTC. Its translation: CASSKALATGRNEQFF.

This chain connects TRBV2 to TRBJ2-5; D might be TRBD1 or TRBD2, each matching 5 bases. Between the trimmed V and J ends, which lost 7 bases and 0 bases, there was a span of 21 bases. The CDR3 is 17 residues long. Germline assignment: CDR1 SNHLY and CDR2 FYNNEI. CDR3 residues: CASKKGATEIYQETQYF. CDR3 nucleotides: TGTGCCAGCAAGAAGGGAGCGACAGAGATCTACCAAGAGACCCAGTACTTC.

The chain uses TRBV10-3 and TRBJ2-1; 12 bases map to TRBD2. The J segment lost 4 bases and the V segment lost 4 bases, leaving 5 bases of the junction unmatched. The CDR3 has 16 residues. The germline V gene has CDR1 ENHRY and CDR2 SYGVKD. CDR3 sequence reads: CAISVVTSGRYNEQFF. In nucleotides, the CDR3 is TGTGCCATCAGTGTAGTGACTAGCGGGAGATACAATGAGCAGTTCTTC.

The chain combines TRBV28 with TRBJ2-7; TRBD1 matches 10 bases. Germline lookup yields CDR1 MDHEN and CDR2 SYDVKM. V lost 6 bases to trimming and J lost 1 base; unmatched junction nucleotides: 9. This CDR3 is 16 amino acids long. CDR3 sequence (DNA): TGTGCCAGCAGGCCCCGATGGACAGGGGGATCCTACGAGCAGTACTTC. Translating it yields CASRPRWTGGSYEQYF.

The V call is TRBV7-8, the J call TRBJ2-2; the D call may be TRBD1 or TRBD2 (5 bases each). There are 14 residues in the CDR3. From germline, CDR1 is SGHVS and CDR2 FQNEAQ. Between the trimmed V and J ends, which lost 7 bases and 1 base, there was a span of 10 bases. The CDR3 coding sequence is TGTGCCAGCAAGGGACGGAGGAACACCGGGGAGCTGTTTTTT. Protein product: CASKGRRNTGELFF.

J is TRBJ2-7 and V is TRBV29-1, with D unclear. Germline CDR1 and CDR2: SQVTM and ANQGSEA. This CDR3 has 13 amino acids. Trimming cost V 5 bases and J 5 bases, with 16 bases left between them. This chain's CDR3 is CSVLLAAFNEQYF. CDR3 DNA: TGCAGCGTTCTGCTGGCAGCTTTTAACGAGCAGTACTTC.

V is TRBV9 and J is TRBJ2-3; a possible D gene is TRBD2 (6 bases). The CDR3 is made up of 13 amino acids. Trimming took 0 bases from V and 7 from J, leaving 9 bases between them. From germline, CDR1 is SGDLS and CDR2 YYNGEE. The DNA for the CDR3 is TGTGCCAGCAGCGTAGATGGGAGGCATACGCAGTATTTT. Its protein is CASSVDGRHTQYF.

CDR3 loop: CASISRGLPGDEQFF. In DNA, the CDR3 is TGCGCCAGCATTTCACGCGGACTACCCGGGGATGAGCAGTTCTTC. The chain combines TRBV10-2 with TRBJ2-1; possible D gene TRBD2, 6 bases. Trimming stripped 7 bases from V and 8 bases from J, with 21 bases between. This CDR3 has 15 amino acids. From germline, CDR1 is WSHSY and CDR2 SAAADI.

The rearrangement joins TRBV28 to TRBJ2-5; no clear D. The V and J ends lost 7 bases and 2 bases respectively, with 11 bases between them. The CDR3 totals 13 residues. Per germline, CDR1 MDHEN and CDR2 SYDVKM. CDR3 DNA sequence: TGTGCCAGCACGGACGTGGGACAAGAGACCCAGTACTTC. Translating it yields CASTDVGQETQYF.

This chain links TRBV5-5 with TRBJ2-3; no reliable D call. Trimming took 4 bases from V and 6 from J, leaving 12 bases between them. CDR3 length: 13 residues. Germline values: CDR1 SGHKS, CDR2 YYEKEE (reference sequence). The chain's CDR3 is CASSPVSSDTQYF. The CDR3 bases are TGTGCCAGCAGCCCCGTTAGTTCGGATACGCAGTATTTT.

This clone has a single count. The V call is TRBV13, the J call TRBJ2-1; D is ambiguous. The CDR3 is made up of 11 amino acids. CDR1 and CDR2 (germline): PRHDT, FYEKMQ (reference sequence). V lost 3 bases and J lost 10, with 7 bases in between. DNA of the CDR3: TGTGCCAGCAGCTTGGGCCACGAGCAGTTCTTC. Its translation: CASSLGHEQFF. Based on the CDR3 plus reference TRBV13 and TRBJ2-1, the full variable domain is AAGVIQSPRHLIKEKRETATLKCYPIPRHDTVYWYQQGPGQDPQFLISFYEKMQSDKGSIPDRFSAQQFSDYHSELNMSSLELGDSALYFCASSLGHEQFFGPGTRLTVL.

The V gene is TRBV5-1, the J gene TRBJ2-7, with 9 bases that match TRBD2. Germline trimming cut 2 bases from V and 5 bases from J; bases unmatched to any gene: 5. The CDR3 consists of 14 residues. Germline V gene data show CDR1 as SGHRS and CDR2 as YFSETQ. CDR3 region: CASSFSGRGDEQYF. CDR3 in DNA: TGCGCCAGCAGCTTTAGCGGGAGAGGGGACGAGCAGTACTTC.

J is TRBJ2-3 and V is TRBV28; D remains ambiguous. The length of the CDR3 is 12 residues. Germline CDR1 is MDHEN and CDR2 is SYDVKM. V gave up 6 bases and J gave up 4 bases, with 8 bases separating them. This CDR3 reads CASRSIADTQYF. The CDR3 DNA is TGTGCCAGCAGGTCAATAGCAGATACGCAGTATTTT.

The J gene is TRBJ2-7, the V gene TRBV6-5; unclear D gene. Trimming cost V 4 bases and J 2 bases, with 9 bases left between them. CDR1 and CDR2 from the germline V gene are MNHEY and SVGAGI. The length of the CDR3 is 13 residues. The CDR3 reads CASSFWRTYEQYF. The CDR3 DNA follows: TGTGCCAGCAGTTTTTGGCGGACCTACGAGCAGTACTTC.

In DNA, the CDR3 is TGCTCTAGCGGGGGGGAGACCCAGTACTTC. Its protein is CSSGGETQYF. This sequence joins TRBV29-1 and TRBJ2-5; the match to TRBD2 covers 11 bases. The CDR3 is 10 residues long. Germline V gene sequence: CDR1 SQVTM, CDR2 ANQGSEA. Full variable domain (rest looked up from reference TRBV29-1 and TRBJ2-5): SAVISQKPSRDICQRGTSLTIQCQVDSQVTMMFWYRQQPGQSLTLIATANQGSEATYESGFVIDKFPISRPNLTFSTLTVSNMSPEDSSIYLCSSGGETQYFGPGTRLLVL.

In its sample, this clone was seen once. The chain combines TRBV4-1 with TRBJ2-3; TRBD2 matches 9 bases. CDR3 length: 13 residues. In germline, CDR1 is MGHRA, CDR2 YSYEKL. V shed 8 bases, J shed 5 bases, and the junction held 5 bases outside the gene matches. The CDR3 nucleotides are TGCGCCAGCGCGGGAGGGCCGGAAGATACGCAGTATTTT. This translates into CASAGGPEDTQYF.

The chain uses TRBV7-9 and TRBJ2-3; D perhaps matches TRBD2 (7 bases). Trimming cost V 6 bases and J 0 bases, with 13 bases left between them. There are 15 residues in the CDR3. Germline V gene data show CDR1 as SEHNR and CDR2 as FQNEAQ (reference sequence). Written as DNA, the CDR3 is TGTGCCAGCAGACGGGGGGCTAGTAGCACAGATACGCAGTATTTT. The encoded protein is CASRRGASSTDTQYF.

In its sample, this clone was seen once. The gene calls are TRBV29-1 and TRBJ2-7, with 12 bases matching TRBD2. Germline V gene data show CDR1 as SQVTM and CDR2 as ANQGSEA. This CDR3 is 14 amino acids long. V was clipped by 4 bases and J by 5 bases; unmatched bases: 6. The CDR3 region is CSVAGLAGFDEQYF. The CDR3 nucleotides read TGCAGCGTTGCAGGACTAGCGGGATTCGACGAGCAGTACTTC.

This chain connects TRBV6-5 to TRBJ2-1; 9 nucleotides match TRBD2. Germline V lookup: CDR1 MNHEY, CDR2 SVGAGI. The CDR3 is 15 amino acids. J gave up 9 bases and V 2 bases, and 8 bases lay outside the gene matches. CDR3 DNA: TGTGCCAGCAGTTACGGAACTAGCGGGTTAACTGAGCAGTTCTTC. It translates to CASSYGTSGLTEQFF.

The chain carries TRBV5-1 and TRBJ1-3; D gene ambiguous. This CDR3 has 15 amino acids. Trimming left V 0 bases short and J 0 bases short, with 7 bases between. Germline V CDR1 and CDR2: SGHRS, YFSETQ. CDR3 amino acids: CASSLDGVSGNTIYF. Written as DNA, the CDR3 is TGCGCCAGCAGCTTGGATGGTGTCTCTGGAAACACCATATATTTT.

The chain combines TRBV7-8 with TRBJ1-5; D is uncertain. The CDR3 has 16 amino acids. Germline CDR1 and CDR2: SGHVS and FQNEAQ. V shed 0 bases and J shed 5 bases, with 14 bases lying between them. As DNA, the CDR3 is TGTGCCAGCAGCTTAGCTTCCGGCCCGAGCTATCAGCCCCAGCATTTT. Protein product: CASSLASGPSYQPQHF. Looking up the rest from reference TRBV7-8 and TRBJ1-5 gives the full variable domain: GAGVSQSPRYKVAKRGQDVALRCDPISGHVSLFWYQQALGQGPEFLTYFQNEAQLDKSGLPSDRFFAERPEGSVSTLKIQRTQQEDSAVYLCASSLASGPSYQPQHFGDGTRLSIL.

This chain connects TRBV9 to TRBJ2-1; the match to TRBD2 covers 7 bases. Germline loops: CDR1 SGDLS, CDR2 YYNGEE. J gave up 4 bases and V 3 bases, and 10 bases lay outside the gene matches. CDR3 size: 16 residues. Here the CDR3 reads CASSAFFAGDYNEQFF. CDR3 nucleotide sequence: TGTGCCAGCAGCGCCTTCTTTGCGGGAGATTACAATGAGCAGTTCTTC.

As for this clone: At the DNA level, this CDR3 is encoded by other sequences in the same sample as well. The chain has TRBV30 and TRBJ2-7; TRBD1 matches at 11 bases. This CDR3 region has 13 residues. The germline CDR1 and CDR2 sequences are GTSNPN and SVGIG (reference sequence). V shed 5 bases and J 3 bases; nucleotides not matched to a gene: 3. The CDR3 reads CAWGQGAGYEQYF. DNA for the CDR3: TGTGCCTGGGGACAGGGGGCAGGCTACGAGCAGTACTTC.